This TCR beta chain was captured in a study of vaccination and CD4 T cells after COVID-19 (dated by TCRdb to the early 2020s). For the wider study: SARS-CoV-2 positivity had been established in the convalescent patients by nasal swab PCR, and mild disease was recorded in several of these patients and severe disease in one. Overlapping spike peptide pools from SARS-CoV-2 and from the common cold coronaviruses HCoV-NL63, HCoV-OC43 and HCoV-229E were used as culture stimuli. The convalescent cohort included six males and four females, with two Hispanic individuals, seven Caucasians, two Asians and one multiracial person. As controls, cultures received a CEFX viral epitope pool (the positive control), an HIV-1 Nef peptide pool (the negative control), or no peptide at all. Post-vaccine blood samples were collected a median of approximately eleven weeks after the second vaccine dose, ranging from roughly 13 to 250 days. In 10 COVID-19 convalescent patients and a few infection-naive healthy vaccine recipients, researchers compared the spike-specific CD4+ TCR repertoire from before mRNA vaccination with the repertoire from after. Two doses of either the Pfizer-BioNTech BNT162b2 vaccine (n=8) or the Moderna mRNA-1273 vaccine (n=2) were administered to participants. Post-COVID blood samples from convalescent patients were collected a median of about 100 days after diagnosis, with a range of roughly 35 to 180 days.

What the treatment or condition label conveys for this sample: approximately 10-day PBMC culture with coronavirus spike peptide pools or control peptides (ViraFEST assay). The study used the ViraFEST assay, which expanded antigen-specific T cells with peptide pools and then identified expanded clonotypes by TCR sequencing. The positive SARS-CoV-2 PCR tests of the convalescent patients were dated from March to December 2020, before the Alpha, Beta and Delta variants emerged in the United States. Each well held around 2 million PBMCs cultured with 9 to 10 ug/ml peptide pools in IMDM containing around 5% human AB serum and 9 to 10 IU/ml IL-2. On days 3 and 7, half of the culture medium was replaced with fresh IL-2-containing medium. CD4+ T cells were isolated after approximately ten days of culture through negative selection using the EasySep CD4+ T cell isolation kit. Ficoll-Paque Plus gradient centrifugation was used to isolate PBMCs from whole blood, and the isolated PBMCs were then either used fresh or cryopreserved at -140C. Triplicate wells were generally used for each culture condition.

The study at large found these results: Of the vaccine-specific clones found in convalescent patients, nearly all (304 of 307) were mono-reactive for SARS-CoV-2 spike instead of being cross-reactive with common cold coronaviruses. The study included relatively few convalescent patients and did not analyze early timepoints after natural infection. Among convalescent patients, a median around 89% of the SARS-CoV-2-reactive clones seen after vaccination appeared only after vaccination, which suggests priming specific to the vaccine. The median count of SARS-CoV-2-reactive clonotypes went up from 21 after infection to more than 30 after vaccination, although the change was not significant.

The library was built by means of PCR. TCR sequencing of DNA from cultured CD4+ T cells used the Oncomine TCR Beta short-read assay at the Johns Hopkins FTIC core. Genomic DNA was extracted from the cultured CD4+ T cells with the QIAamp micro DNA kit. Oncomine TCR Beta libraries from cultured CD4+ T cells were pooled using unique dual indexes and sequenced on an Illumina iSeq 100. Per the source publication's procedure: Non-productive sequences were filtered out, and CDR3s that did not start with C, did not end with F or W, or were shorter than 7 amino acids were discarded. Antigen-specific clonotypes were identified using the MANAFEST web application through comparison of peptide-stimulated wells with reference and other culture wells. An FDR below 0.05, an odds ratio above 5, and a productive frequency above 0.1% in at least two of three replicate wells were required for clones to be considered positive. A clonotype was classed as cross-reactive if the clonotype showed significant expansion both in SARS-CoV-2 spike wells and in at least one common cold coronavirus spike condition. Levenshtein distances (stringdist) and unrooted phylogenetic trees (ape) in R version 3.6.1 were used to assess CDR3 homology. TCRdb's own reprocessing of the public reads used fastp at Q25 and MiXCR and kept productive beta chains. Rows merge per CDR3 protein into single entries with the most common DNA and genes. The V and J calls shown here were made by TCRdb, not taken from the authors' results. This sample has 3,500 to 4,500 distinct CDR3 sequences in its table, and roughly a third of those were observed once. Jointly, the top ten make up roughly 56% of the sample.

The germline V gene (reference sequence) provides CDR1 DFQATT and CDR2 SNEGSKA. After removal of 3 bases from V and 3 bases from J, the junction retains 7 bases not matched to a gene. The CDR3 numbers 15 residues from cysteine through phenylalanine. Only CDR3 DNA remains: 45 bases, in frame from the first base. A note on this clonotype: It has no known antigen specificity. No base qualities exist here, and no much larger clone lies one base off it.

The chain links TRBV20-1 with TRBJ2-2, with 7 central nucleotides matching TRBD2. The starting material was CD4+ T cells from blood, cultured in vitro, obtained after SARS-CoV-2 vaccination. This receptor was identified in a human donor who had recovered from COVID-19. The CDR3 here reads CSARSGGLDTGELFF. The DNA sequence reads TGCAGTGCTAGGTCGGGGGGTCTTGACACCGGGGAGCTGTTTTTT.